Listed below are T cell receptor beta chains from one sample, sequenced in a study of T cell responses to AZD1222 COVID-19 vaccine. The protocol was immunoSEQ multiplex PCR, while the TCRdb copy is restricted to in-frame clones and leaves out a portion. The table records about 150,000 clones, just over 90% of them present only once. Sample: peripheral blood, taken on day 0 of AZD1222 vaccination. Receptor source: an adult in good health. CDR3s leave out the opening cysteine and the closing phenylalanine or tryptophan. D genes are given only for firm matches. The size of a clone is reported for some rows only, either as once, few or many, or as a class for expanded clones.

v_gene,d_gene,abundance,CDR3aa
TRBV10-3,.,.,AISESREGDPYEQY
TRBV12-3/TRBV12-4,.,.,ASGYYEQY
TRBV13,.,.,ASSLGGSYEQY
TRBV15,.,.,ATSREQNSYNEQF
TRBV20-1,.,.,SAPTSYEQY
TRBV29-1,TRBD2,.,SVAAFSGSSYNEQF
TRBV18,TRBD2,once,ASSPFRTSPTDTQY
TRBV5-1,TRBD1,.,ASSLGQGGLTEAF
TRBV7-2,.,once,ASTSFITGELF
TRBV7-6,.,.,ASSLGVGERETQY
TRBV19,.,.,ASSLGRMNYGYT
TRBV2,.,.,ASSEGAAGYGYT
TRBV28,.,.,ASSSALQDFYEQY
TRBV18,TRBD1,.,ASSQSGGEISYEQY
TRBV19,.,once,ASTPGRMNTEAF
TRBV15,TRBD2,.,ATSGPGLAVRNEQF
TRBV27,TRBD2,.,ASSSLAGGYEQY
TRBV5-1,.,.,ASSLFTEGGELF
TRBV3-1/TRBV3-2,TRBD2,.,ASRMRGSSYNEQF
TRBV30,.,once,AWNGQNSGNTIY
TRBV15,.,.,ATSSLFGQPQETQY
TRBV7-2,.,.,ASSLSPREAGEQY
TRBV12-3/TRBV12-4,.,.,ASSLGQPQH
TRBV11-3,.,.,ASSSICEQY
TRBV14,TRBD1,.,ASSRTKGQGAVFPMATEAF
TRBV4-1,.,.,ASSNSGKASSYNEQF
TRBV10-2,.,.,ASSERGMGLF
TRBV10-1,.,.,AGPALRGDQETQY
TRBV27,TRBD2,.,ASRKAGGPNEQY
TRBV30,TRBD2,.,AWGTPGLAGGPLTDTQY
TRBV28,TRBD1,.,ASTPGQGPSGELF
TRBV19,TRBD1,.,ASSLGTGVYEQY
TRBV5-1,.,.,ASSTRETQY
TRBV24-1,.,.,ATSDLGSGVAYGYT
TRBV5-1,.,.,ASSSGSSGNTIY
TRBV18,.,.,ASSPSGTQMGEQY
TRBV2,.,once,ASSEEGPLH
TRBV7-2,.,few,ASSLRQNQPQH
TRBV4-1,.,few,ASSLHRGAGYEQY
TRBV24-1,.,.,ATSDSGFTQPQH
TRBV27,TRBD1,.,ASSPGTGRYTEAF
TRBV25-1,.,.,ASCGSGGQQY